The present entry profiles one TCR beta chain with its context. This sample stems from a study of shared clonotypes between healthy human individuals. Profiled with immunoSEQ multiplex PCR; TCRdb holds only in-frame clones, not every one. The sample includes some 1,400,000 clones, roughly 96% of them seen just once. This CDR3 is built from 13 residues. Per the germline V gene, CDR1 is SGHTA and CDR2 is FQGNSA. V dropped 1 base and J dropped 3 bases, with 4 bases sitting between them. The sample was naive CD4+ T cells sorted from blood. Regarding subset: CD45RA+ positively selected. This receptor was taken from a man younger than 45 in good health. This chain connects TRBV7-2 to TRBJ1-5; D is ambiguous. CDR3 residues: CASSLEHNQPQHF. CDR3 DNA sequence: TGTGCCAGCAGCTTAGAACACAATCAGCCCCAGCATTTT.